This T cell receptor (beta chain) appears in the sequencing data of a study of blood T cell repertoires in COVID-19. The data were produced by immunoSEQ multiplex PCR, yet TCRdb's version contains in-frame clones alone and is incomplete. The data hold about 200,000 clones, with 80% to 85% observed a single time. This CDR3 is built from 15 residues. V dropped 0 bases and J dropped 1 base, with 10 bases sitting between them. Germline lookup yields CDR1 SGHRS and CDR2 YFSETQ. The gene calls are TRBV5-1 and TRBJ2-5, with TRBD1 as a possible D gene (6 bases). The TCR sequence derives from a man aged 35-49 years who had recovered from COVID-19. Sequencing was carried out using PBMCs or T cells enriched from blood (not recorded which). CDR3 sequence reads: CASSLGRGSQETQYF. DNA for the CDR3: TGCGCCAGCAGCTTGGGTAGGGGGTCCCAAGAGACCCAGTACTTC.